This TCR beta chain was observed in a study of metastatic and nonmetastatic thyroid tumors. The wider study: Patients with malignant and benign thyroid disease provided blood and tumor or nodule tissue, whose repertoires were compared.

Per the study methods: A classifier of distant metastasis in papillary thyroid cancer was built from CDR3 differences (across clinicopathological groups). TCRdb used MiXCR to call clones anew from the PCR reads. These V and J calls rely on TCRdb rather than the paper's analysis. The sample includes over 50,000 clones, under 30% of them seen just once. No patient had received any treatment before thyroid surgery. The CDR3 covers 17 residues. Germline CDR1 MNHEY, CDR2 SVGEGT. Trimming at V came to 5 bases and at J to 8 bases, leaving 14 bases not matched to a gene. The chain couples TRBV6-2 or TRBV6-3 to TRBJ2-1; 11 bases agree with TRBD2. This sequence originates from a female donor with papillary thyroid cancer or a benign thyroid nodule (not recorded which). Some clones in this sample may be carry-over from other donors' samples. The source material was blood. The chain's CDR3 is CASSGGLAVPKGDEQFF. The CDR3 DNA follows: TGTGCCAGCAGTGGGGGACTAGCGGTTCCGAAGGGGGATGAGCAGTTCTTC.